This TCR beta chain is drawn from a study of molecular identifiers for immune sequencing clone quantification. In TCRdb, the PCR reads were re-called with MiXCR into one record per CDR3 protein. The sample carries a few hundred thousand distinct CDR3 sequences, 24% recorded once. In this sample, this clonotype turned up a few times. CDR3 size: 13 residues. The ends were cut back, 5 bases at V and 0 bases at J, with 7 bases in the middle. The V gene is TRBV12-3 or TRBV12-4, the J gene TRBJ1-1; D not resolved. The sequence derives from a human donor in good health. Some libraries in this study had Jurkat cell RNA spiked in. The sequencing input was naive CD8+ T cells from blood, with Jurkat cell RNA spiked in. The subset here: FACS-sorted CD8+CD4-CCR7+CD45RA+ naive T cells. CDR3 nucleotide sequence: TGTGCCAGCAGTCCCCTCGTGAACACTGAAGCTTTCTTT. It encodes CASSPLVNTEAFF.